A selection of T cell receptor beta chains follows, all from one sample in a study of blood T cell repertoires in COVID-19. Repertoires were generated with immunoSEQ multiplex PCR, while TCRdb's copy carries only in-frame clones and drops some. The sample contains some 130,000 clones, roughly 90% of which appear only once. Specimen: PBMCs or T cells enriched from blood (not recorded which). These receptors were collected from a woman aged 45-65 years who had recovered from COVID-19. CDR3s include the opening cysteine and the closing phenylalanine or tryptophan. Fields, in order: J gene, V gene, CDR3 protein.

J gene: TRBJ2-5
V gene: TRBV19
CDR3 protein: CASSIDGTGLQETQYF

J gene: TRBJ1-4
V gene: TRBV9
CDR3 protein: CASSVNPTANEKLFF

J gene: TRBJ1-4
V gene: TRBV6-1
CDR3 protein: CASSEGGGGSEKLFF

J gene: TRBJ2-1
V gene: TRBV2
CDR3 protein: CASSGSLAATGGSYNEQFF

J gene: TRBJ2-3
V gene: TRBV7-9
CDR3 protein: CASSLNYETQYF

J gene: TRBJ2-7
V gene: TRBV7-2
CDR3 protein: CASSHSGGAGYEQYF

J gene: TRBJ2-2
V gene: TRBV19
CDR3 protein: CASSFRSVANTGELFF

J gene: TRBJ1-1
V gene: TRBV27
CDR3 protein: CASSLGTGQNTEAFF

J gene: TRBJ1-3
V gene: TRBV11-2
CDR3 protein: CASSTGSGNTIYF

J gene: TRBJ1-1
V gene: TRBV19
CDR3 protein: CASSIVSQLNTEAFF

J gene: TRBJ1-2
V gene: TRBV15
CDR3 protein: CATSRDTSYGYTF

J gene: TRBJ1-2
V gene: TRBV18
CDR3 protein: CASSLSGTAYGYTF

J gene: TRBJ2-7
V gene: TRBV6-5
CDR3 protein: CATRDRVYEQYF

J gene: TRBJ2-7
V gene: TRBV7-9
CDR3 protein: CASSLGTGSEQYF

J gene: TRBJ2-5
V gene: TRBV5-5
CDR3 protein: CASSLGGGMETQYF

J gene: TRBJ1-2
V gene: TRBV6-5
CDR3 protein: CASSPDRGAGGYTF

J gene: TRBJ1-4
V gene: TRBV5-6
CDR3 protein: CASSLGQSRGEKLFF

J gene: TRBJ2-5
V gene: TRBV6-2/TRBV6-3
CDR3 protein: CASSPTGAGTQYF

J gene: TRBJ1-1
V gene: TRBV6-2/TRBV6-3
CDR3 protein: CASSYGTGRLNTEAFF

J gene: TRBJ2-7
V gene: TRBV29-1
CDR3 protein: CSVDSGGLTSSYEQYF

J gene: TRBJ2-3
V gene: TRBV4-1
CDR3 protein: CASSQEGTGFTDTQYF

J gene: TRBJ2-2
V gene: TRBV27
CDR3 protein: CASSFQTAGELFF

J gene: TRBJ1-1
V gene: TRBV5-4
CDR3 protein: CASRIGGDTEAFF

J gene: TRBJ1-2
V gene: TRBV5-6
CDR3 protein: CASSLLQAGVYGYTF

J gene: TRBJ1-1
V gene: TRBV10-1
CDR3 protein: CASTPTPNTEAFF

J gene: TRBJ2-5
V gene: TRBV19
CDR3 protein: CASSRLGQGQETQYF

J gene: TRBJ2-1
V gene: TRBV9
CDR3 protein: CASSSSSGGAASEQFF

J gene: TRBJ1-1
V gene: TRBV7-8
CDR3 protein: CASSSPVRPTEAFF

J gene: TRBJ2-1
V gene: TRBV5-5
CDR3 protein: CASSLTGGNEQFF

J gene: TRBJ2-1
V gene: TRBV5-1
CDR3 protein: CASSLFPRDYNEQFF

J gene: TRBJ2-7
V gene: TRBV27
CDR3 protein: CASSLSWASSYEQYF

J gene: TRBJ1-5
V gene: TRBV28
CDR3 protein: CASSLVGGNSNQPQHF

J gene: TRBJ2-5
V gene: TRBV7-2
CDR3 protein: CASSSTLAGGPETQYF

J gene: TRBJ1-1
V gene: TRBV9
CDR3 protein: CASSVFQGDLNTEAFF

J gene: TRBJ1-4
V gene: TRBV4-3
CDR3 protein: CASSQGIGTGNEKLFF

J gene: TRBJ1-6
V gene: TRBV5-5
CDR3 protein: CASSLQDRAISPLHF

J gene: TRBJ2-3
V gene: TRBV3-1/TRBV3-2
CDR3 protein: CASSQEGGTRSDTQYF

J gene: TRBJ2-5
V gene: TRBV5-4
CDR3 protein: CASSSVGSGQQETQYF

J gene: TRBJ1-3
V gene: TRBV5-4
CDR3 protein: CASSLDRGIGNTIYF

J gene: TRBJ2-3
V gene: TRBV19
CDR3 protein: CASSMASGGRDTQYF

J gene: TRBJ1-2
V gene: TRBV6-4
CDR3 protein: CASSSQGTYGYTF

J gene: TRBJ1-4
V gene: TRBV19
CDR3 protein: CASIPPGTGVVYHEKLFF